This T cell receptor beta chain was documented in a study of blood T cells in healthy people across ages. Study conclusions and caveats: TCR beta diversity per million T cells fell roughly linearly with age. Any conclusive comparison of naive versus antigen-experienced cells was prevented by using unsorted PBMCs.

This clonotype occurred many times. Its antigen is still unknown. V was shortened by 4 bases and J by 2 bases, with 11 bases between the two germline ends. The germline V gene encodes CDR1 SQVTM and CDR2 ANQGSEA. The CDR3 length is 13 residues. Isolation recovered at least 6 million PBMCs from every sample. Together with a sample-barcoded 5' primer, a J-beta primer mix was included in a second PCR lasting roughly 6 to 12 cycles. Every sample returned 2.5 million or more CDR3-containing paired-end reads. In TCRdb, the 5' RACE reads were re-called with MiXCR into one record per CDR3 protein. The data hold about 1,400,000 distinct CDR3 sequences, with approximately 42% observed a single time.

The TCR sequence derives from a woman younger than 30 in good health. The rearrangement uses TRBV29-1 and TRBJ2-5, with D uncertain. Source material: blood. The DNA of the CDR3 is TGCAGCGTTGTCTGGTCCGGGCAAGAGACCCAGTACTTC. Translating gives CSVVWSGQETQYF.